Shown below are 18 T cell receptor beta chains from a single sample sequenced in a study of blood T cell repertoires in COVID-19. The method was immunoSEQ multiplex PCR; TCRdb's version includes in-frame clones alone and lacks a portion of them. The sample includes about 390,000 clones, 87% seen only once; the top ten take roughly 10%. Sequencing was done on a sample of PBMCs or T cells enriched from blood (not recorded which). The receptors were gathered from a woman aged 45-65 years who had recovered from COVID-19.

This rearrangement joins TRBV7-2 to TRBJ1-5, with 8 bases lining up with TRBD1. The CDR3 consists of 14 residues. The V and J ends lost 5 bases and 8 bases, in that order; junction bases with no gene match: 8. The germline V gene encodes CDR1 SGHTA and CDR2 FQGNSA. This chain's CDR3 is CASSRQGARKPQHF. The DNA for the CDR3 is TGTGCCAGCAGCCGCCAGGGGGCGAGGAAGCCCCAGCATTTT.

The chain uses TRBV28 and TRBJ1-6; TRBD1 matches at 7 bases. The length of the CDR3 is 15 residues. Germline V gene sequence: CDR1 MDHEN, CDR2 SYDVKM. After removal of 6 bases from V and 5 bases from J, the junction contained 7 bases not matched to a gene. For the CDR3, the DNA is TGTGCCAGCAGGCGAGGGACAGTAAATAATTCACCCCTCCACTTT. As protein: CASRRGTVNNSPLHF.

V usage is TRBV5-1 and J usage is TRBJ1-1; TRBD1 might be the D (5 bases). Trimming left V 5 bases short and J 7 bases short, with 9 bases between. The CDR3 is 11 residues long. Germline CDR1 is SGHRS and CDR2 is YFSETQ. CDR3 region: CASSQGYEAFF. CDR3 DNA sequence: TGCGCCAGCAGTCAGGGTTATGAAGCTTTCTTT.

The V gene is TRBV24-1, the J gene TRBJ2-3, with no clear D. This CDR3 is 11 amino acids long. Trimming took off 7 bases at V and 6 bases at J, with 7 bases between the two ends. Germline V lookup: CDR1 KGHDR, CDR2 SFDVKD. CDR3 sequence: CATSPGDTQYF. CDR3 bases: TGTGCCACCAGCCCAGGCGATACGCAGTATTTT.

The chain couples TRBV4-1 to TRBJ1-1, with 7 bases that match TRBD1. This CDR3 has 13 amino acids. V lost 6 bases, J lost 3 bases, and 4 bases stayed unmatched. In germline, CDR1 is MGHRA, CDR2 YSYEKL. CDR3 bases: TGCGCCAGCAGTCGGGGGACAGACACTGAAGCTTTCTTT. Its translation: CASSRGTDTEAFF.

The chain has TRBV6-5 and TRBJ2-1, with D possibly TRBD1 on 6 matching bases. This CDR3 has 16 amino acids. V lost 0 bases and J 6 bases, leaving 15 bases between the germline ends. CDR1 and CDR2 from the germline V gene are MNHEY and SVGAGI. CDR3: CASSYSPGDVINEQFF. CDR3 bases: TGTGCCAGCAGTTACTCGCCAGGGGATGTGATCAATGAGCAGTTCTTC.

The chain employs TRBV5-4 and TRBJ2-3; 15 positions match TRBD2. The CDR3 sequence is 17 residues long. V gave up 4 bases and J gave up 4 bases; unmatched junction bases: 7. Germline V gene data show CDR1 as SGHNT and CDR2 as YYREEE (reference sequence). The CDR3 reads CASSIGTSGGPADTQYF. The CDR3 DNA reads TGTGCCAGCAGCATCGGGACTAGCGGGGGGCCCGCAGATACGCAGTATTTT.

V gene TRBV6-5 combines with J gene TRBJ1-4; no clear D gene. CDR1 is MNHEY, CDR2 SVGAGI, per germline. Between the trimmed V and J ends, which lost 4 bases and 8 bases, there was a span of 11 bases. The CDR3 runs 13 residues. The CDR3 loop reads CASSLGPPEKLFF. The CDR3 region has the DNA TGTGCCAGCAGTTTGGGCCCCCCGGAAAAACTGTTTTTT.

The J gene is TRBJ2-5, the V gene TRBV5-1, with D possibly being TRBD1 (5 bases). Germline V gives CDR1 SGHRS, CDR2 YFSETQ. The V gene lost 0 bases and the J gene lost 5 bases, with 11 bases spanning the gap. The CDR3 consists of 14 residues. The CDR3 DNA reads as TGCGCCAGCAGCTTGGAGGGGTTCTGGGAGACCCAGTACTTC. This codes for CASSLEGFWETQYF.

This clone was observed a single time. V usage is TRBV11-3 and J usage is TRBJ1-1; D is unclear. Germline V gives CDR1 SGHNT, CDR2 YENEEA. The V and J ends lost 5 bases and 3 bases respectively, with 10 bases between them. The CDR3 is 13 residues long. The CDR3 loop is CASSPDRDTEAFF. For the CDR3, the DNA is TGTGCCAGCAGCCCCGATCGGGACACTGAAGCTTTCTTT.

The chain has TRBV27 and TRBJ1-4, with TRBD1 identical over 7 bases. V gave up 5 bases and J gave up 3 bases; unmatched junction bases: 3. This CDR3 has 14 residues. Germline CDR1 is MNHEY and CDR2 is SMNVEV (reference sequence). CDR3 sequence (DNA): TGTGCCAGCAGTGGGGGACAGCCTAATGAAAAACTGTTTTTT. This codes for CASSGGQPNEKLFF.

The chain links TRBV7-2 to TRBJ2-3; 11 nucleotides agree with TRBD2. V dropped 3 bases and J dropped 2; count of bases not matched to a gene: 4. The germline V gene has CDR1 SGHTA and CDR2 FQGNSA. The CDR3 length is 16 residues. For the CDR3, the DNA is TGTGCCAGCAGCTTTAGCGGGGGGGAGGTCACAGATACGCAGTATTTT. Translating it yields CASSFSGGEVTDTQYF.

The rearrangement uses TRBV7-6 and TRBJ2-7; weak D call: TRBD1 (6 bases). The CDR3 runs to 14 residues. Trimming left V 4 bases short and J 3 bases short, with 13 bases between. Germline V CDR1 and CDR2: SGHVS, FNYEAQ. CDR3 nucleotide sequence: TGTGCCAGCAGCTACAGGGAAGTTAGCTACGAGCAGTACTTC. It codes for CASSYREVSYEQYF.

The genes are TRBV30 and TRBJ2-5; 7 bases match TRBD1. Germline lookup yields CDR1 GTSNPN and CDR2 SVGIG (reference sequence). V trimming: 7 bases; J trimming: 5 bases; junction bases outside the gene matches: 10. The CDR3 is 13 residues long. The DNA for the CDR3 is TGTGCCTCCGGACAGGCCCGAGGGGAGACCCAGTACTTC. Its translation is CASGQARGETQYF.

In its sample, this clone was seen once. The rearrangement uses TRBV7-9 and TRBJ2-1, with TRBD2 matching over 10 bases. V lost 5 bases, J lost 7 bases, and 8 bases stayed unmatched. The CDR3 runs 15 residues. Per germline, CDR1 SEHNR and CDR2 FQNEAQ (reference sequence). The CDR3 nucleotides are TGTGCCAGCAGCACAAGCGGGGGGGCTAGGAATGAGCAGTTCTTC. This gives the protein CASSTSGGARNEQFF.

The chain employs TRBV12-3 or TRBV12-4 and TRBJ2-1; tentative D call: TRBD2 (5 bases). The CDR3 has 13 amino acids. Deletions cut 5 bases from V and 5 bases from J, with 10 bases between. CDR3 sequence (DNA): TGTGCCAGCAGTCGAGGGTCCGACAATGAGCAGTTCTTC. Encoded protein: CASSRGSDNEQFF.

The chain combines TRBV25-1 with TRBJ1-4; D gene unclear. The germline V gene encodes CDR1 MGHDK and CDR2 SYGVNS. The V end was cut by 4 bases, the J end by 5 bases, with 11 bases between. CDR3 size: 14 residues. CDR3 sequence (DNA): TGTGCCAGCAGTGGGGTCCACGGGAATGAAAAACTGTTTTTT. Protein sequence: CASSGVHGNEKLFF.

The chain links TRBV18 to TRBJ1-2; tentative D call: TRBD1 (6 bases). CDR3 length: 13 residues. The ends were cut back, 3 bases at V and 7 bases at J, with 12 bases in the middle. CDR1 and CDR2 from the germline V gene are KGHSH and LQKENI. Here the CDR3 reads CASSPDTRGGYTF. CDR3 sequence (DNA): TGTGCCAGCTCACCTGACACCAGGGGTGGCTACACCTTC.